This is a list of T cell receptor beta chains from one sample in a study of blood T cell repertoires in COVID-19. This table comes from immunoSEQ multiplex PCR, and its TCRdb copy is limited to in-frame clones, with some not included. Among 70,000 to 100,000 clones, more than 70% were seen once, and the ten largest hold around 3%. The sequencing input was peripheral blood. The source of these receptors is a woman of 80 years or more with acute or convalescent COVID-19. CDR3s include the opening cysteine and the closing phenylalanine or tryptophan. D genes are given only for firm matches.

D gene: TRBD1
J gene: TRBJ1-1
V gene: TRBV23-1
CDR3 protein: CASSRRDREERGEAFF

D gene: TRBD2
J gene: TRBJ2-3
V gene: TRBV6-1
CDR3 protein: CASSGQAAGVGDTQYF

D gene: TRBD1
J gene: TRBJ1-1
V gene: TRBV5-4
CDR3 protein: CASSADRGPKEAFF

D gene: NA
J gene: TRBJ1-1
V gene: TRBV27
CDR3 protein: CASSLSGTMNTEAFF

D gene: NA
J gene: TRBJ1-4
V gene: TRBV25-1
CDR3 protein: CASRQREEKLFF

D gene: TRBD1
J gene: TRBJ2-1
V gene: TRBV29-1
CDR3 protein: CSVLGTGSGPYNEQFF

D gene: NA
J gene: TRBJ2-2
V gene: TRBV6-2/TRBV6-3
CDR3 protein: CASSSGWDTGELFF

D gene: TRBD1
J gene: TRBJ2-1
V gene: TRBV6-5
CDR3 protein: CASMQGVYNEQFF

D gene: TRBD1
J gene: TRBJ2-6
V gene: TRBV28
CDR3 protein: CASSFGQGWAGANVLTF

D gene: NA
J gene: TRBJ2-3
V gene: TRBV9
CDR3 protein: CASSPQDFRKTDTQYF

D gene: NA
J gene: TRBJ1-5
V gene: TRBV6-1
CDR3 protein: CASSEQGQNQPQHF

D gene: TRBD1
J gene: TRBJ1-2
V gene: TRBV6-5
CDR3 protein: CATERRGARYGYTF

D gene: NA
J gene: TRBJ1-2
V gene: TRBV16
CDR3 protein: CASSRTAANYGYTF

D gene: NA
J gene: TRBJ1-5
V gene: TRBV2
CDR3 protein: CASSEGPGETQPQHF

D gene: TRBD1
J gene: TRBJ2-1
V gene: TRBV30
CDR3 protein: CAWETGTGGSYNEQFF

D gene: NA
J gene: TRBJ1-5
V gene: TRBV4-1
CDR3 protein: CASSQSVGPTGNQPQHF

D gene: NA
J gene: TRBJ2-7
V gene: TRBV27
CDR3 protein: CASTPLGAQASYKQYF

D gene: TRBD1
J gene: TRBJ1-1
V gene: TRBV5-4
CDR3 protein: CASSEGQGRNTEAFF

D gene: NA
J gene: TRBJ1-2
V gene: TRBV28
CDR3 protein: CASSFVGYGYTF

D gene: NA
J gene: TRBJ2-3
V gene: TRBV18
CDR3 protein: CASSPLGGTDTQYF

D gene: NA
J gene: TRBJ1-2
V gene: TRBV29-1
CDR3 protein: CSALSRTSNYGYTF

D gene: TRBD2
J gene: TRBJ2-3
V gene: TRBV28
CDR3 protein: CASNSYQAGVTDTQYF

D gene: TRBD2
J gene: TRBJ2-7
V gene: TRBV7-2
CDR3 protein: CASSAPSGTSSYEQYF

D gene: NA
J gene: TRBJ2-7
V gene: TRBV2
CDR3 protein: CASSGVIGQYF

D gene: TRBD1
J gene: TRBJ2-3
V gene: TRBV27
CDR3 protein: CASSFAYPTGTTDTQYF

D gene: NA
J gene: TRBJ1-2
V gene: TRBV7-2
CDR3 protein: CASSSWFKTANYGYTF

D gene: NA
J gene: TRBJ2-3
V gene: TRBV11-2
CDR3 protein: CASSLDRQAREASTDTQYF

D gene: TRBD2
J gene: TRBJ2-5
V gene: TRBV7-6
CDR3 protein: CASSLSASGRAVGETQYF

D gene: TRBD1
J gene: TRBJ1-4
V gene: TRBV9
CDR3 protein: CASSVDRANEKLFF

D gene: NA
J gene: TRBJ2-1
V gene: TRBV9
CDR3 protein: CASSFSQGNEQFF

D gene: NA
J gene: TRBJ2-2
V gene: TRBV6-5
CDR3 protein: CASSYLGGLTGELFF

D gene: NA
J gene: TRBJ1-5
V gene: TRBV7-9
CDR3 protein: CASSPGYQPQHF

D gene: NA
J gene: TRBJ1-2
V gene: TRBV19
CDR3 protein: CASSIKGQYGYTF

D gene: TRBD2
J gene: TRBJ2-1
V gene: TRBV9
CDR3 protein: CASSVAGGNEQFF

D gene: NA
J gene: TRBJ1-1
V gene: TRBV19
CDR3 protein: CASRGIINEAFF

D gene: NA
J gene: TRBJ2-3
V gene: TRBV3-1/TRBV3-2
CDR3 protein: CASSLHTDTQYF

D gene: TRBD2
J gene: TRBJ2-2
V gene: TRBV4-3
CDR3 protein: CASSHRGGTNTGELFF

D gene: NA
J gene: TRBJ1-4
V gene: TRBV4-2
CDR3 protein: CASSQTGQPTNEKLFF

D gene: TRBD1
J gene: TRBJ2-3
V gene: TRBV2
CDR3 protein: CASSNPGQGVDTQYF

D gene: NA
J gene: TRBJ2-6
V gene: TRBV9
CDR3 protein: CASSARDTSGANVLTF

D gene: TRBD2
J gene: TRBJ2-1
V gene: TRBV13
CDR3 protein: CASSRLAGGLPYNEQFF

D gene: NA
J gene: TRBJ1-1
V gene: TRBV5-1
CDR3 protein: CASRSTGLSLGRNTEAFF

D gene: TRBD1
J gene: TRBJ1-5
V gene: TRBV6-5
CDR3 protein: CASSPSGQGFRPQHF

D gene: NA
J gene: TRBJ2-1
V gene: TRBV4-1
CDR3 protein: CASSQGGTAYNEQFF

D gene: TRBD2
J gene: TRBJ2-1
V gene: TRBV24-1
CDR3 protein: CATSDQPMLAGGIYNEQFF

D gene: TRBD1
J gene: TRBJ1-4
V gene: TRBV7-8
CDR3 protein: CASSLWTGEDEKLFF

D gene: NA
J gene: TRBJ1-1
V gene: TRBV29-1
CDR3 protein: CSVETGVTEAFF

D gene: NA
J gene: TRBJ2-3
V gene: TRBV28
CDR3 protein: CASSLPVDYPSTSTDTQYF

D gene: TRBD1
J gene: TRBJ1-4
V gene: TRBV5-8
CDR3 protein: CASSTGTAGEKLFF

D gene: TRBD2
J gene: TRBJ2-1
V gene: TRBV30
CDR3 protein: CAFTGTSGGFEQFF